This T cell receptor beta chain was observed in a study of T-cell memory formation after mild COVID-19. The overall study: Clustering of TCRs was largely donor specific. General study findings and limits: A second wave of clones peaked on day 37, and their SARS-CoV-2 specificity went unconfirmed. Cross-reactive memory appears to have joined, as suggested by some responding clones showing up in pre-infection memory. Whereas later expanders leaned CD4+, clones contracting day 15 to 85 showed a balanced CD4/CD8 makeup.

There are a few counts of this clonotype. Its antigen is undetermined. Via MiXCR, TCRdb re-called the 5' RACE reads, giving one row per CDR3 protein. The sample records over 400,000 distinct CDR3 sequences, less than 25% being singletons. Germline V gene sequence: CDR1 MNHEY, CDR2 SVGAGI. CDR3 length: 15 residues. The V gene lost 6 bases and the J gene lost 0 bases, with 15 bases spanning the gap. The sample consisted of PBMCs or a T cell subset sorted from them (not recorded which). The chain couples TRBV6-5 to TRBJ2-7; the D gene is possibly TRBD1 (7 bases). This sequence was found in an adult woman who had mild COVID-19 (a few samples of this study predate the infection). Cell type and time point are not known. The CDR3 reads CASRTSGDSSYEQYF. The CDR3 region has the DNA TGTGCCAGCAGGACCTCGGGGGACAGCTCCTACGAGCAGTACTTC.